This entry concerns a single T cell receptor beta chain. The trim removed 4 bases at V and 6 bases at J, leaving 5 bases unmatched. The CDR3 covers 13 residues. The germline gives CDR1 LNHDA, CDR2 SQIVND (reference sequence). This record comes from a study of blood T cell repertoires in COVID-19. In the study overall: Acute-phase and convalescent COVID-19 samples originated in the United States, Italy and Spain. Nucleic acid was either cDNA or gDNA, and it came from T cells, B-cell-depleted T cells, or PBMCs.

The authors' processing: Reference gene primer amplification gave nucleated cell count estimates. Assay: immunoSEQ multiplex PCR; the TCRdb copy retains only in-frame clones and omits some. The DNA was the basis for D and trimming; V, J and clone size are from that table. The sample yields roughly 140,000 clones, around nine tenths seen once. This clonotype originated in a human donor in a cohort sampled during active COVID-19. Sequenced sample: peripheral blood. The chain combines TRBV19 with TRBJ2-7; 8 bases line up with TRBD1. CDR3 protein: CASSRTGGSEQYF. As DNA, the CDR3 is TGTGCCAGTAGTAGAACAGGGGGAAGCGAGCAGTACTTC.